This T cell receptor beta chain emerged from a study of cytomegalovirus exposure and HLA in healthy donors. CDR1 is WSHSY, CDR2 SAAADI, per germline. V was shortened by 3 bases and J by 6 bases, with 9 bases between the two germline ends. CDR3 length: 12 residues. Primers included in the PCR were 60 Vbeta and 13 Jbeta primers. Repertoires were generated with immunoSEQ multiplex PCR, while TCRdb's copy carries only in-frame clones and drops some. Its table records 68,000 or so clones. The sample taken for sequencing was PBMCs. The receptor comes from a boy between 10 and 17 years old in good health and CMV-seronegative. The chain employs TRBV10-2 and TRBJ2-7; tentatively, D is TRBD1 (6 bases). Here the CDR3 DNA reads TGCGCCAGCAGTGATTCAGGGGTCGAGCAGTACTTC. This codes for CASSDSGVEQYF.